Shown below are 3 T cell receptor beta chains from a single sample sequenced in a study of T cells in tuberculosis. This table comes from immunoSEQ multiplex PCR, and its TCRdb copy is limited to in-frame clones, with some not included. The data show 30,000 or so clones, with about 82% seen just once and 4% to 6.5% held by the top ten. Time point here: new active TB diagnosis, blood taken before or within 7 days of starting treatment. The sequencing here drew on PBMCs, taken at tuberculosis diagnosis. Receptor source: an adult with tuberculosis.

CDR3 nucleotide sequence: TGTGCCAGCAACCGACTAGGAGGGGAGACCCAGTACTTC. It is translated as CASNRLGGETQYF. The chain has TRBV9 and TRBJ2-5, with a weak D call TRBD2 (6 bases). This CDR3 has 13 amino acids. With 6 bases removed from V and 5 bases from J, the gap between germline ends came to 14 bases. Germline values: CDR1 SGDLS, CDR2 YYNGEE.

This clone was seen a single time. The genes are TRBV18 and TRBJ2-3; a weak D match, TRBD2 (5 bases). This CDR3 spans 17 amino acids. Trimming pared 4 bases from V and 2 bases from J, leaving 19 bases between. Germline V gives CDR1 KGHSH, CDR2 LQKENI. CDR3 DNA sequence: TGTGCCAGCTCACGGGTCGTGGTTCGGGGAACCACAGATACGCAGTATTTT. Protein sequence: CASSRVVVRGTTDTQYF.

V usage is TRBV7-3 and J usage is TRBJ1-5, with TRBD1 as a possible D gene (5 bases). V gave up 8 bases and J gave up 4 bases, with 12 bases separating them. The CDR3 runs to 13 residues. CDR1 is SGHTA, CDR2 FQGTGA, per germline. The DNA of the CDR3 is TGTGCCAGCGGGGAGGGACCTAATCAGCCCCAGCATTTT. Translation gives CASGEGPNQPQHF.